This is a list of T cell receptor beta chains from one sample in a study of blood T cell repertoires in COVID-19. Profiling relied on immunoSEQ multiplex PCR, and the TCRdb table lists in-frame clones only, not all of them. The data contain some 110,000 clones, roughly nine tenths of them singletons. The sample consisted of peripheral blood. The receptors derive from a man aged 65 to 79 who had recovered from COVID-19. The CDR3 runs from the conserved cysteine through the conserved F or W. Each record gives: V gene, clone size, J gene, D gene, CDR3 protein, CDR3 DNA. The D gene is left open where the match is weak. Expanded clones get a size class; other rows say once, few or many, or leave the size out.

>TRBV10-3|.|TRBJ2-5|TRBD1
CAISRTGQETQYF
TGTGCCATCAGCAGGACAGGGCAAGAGACCCAGTACTTC
>TRBV5-8|.|TRBJ1-2|.
CASSPFGRVGQTNYGYTF
TGTGCCAGCAGCCCATTCGGCAGGGTGGGACAAACTAACTATGGCTACACCTTC
>TRBV11-2|.|TRBJ2-7|.
CASSLARRAYEQYF
TGTGCCAGCAGCTTAGCACGGAGGGCCTACGAGCAGTACTTC
>TRBV2|few|TRBJ1-1|.
CASSSQGFDTEAFF
TGTGCCAGCAGTTCCCAGGGTTTCGACACTGAAGCTTTCTTT
>TRBV21-1|.|TRBJ1-1|.
CASPLRQGAKGANEAFF
TGTGCCAGCCCTCTCCGACAGGGGGCAAAGGGGGCTAATGAAGCTTTCTTT
>TRBV2|few|TRBJ1-2|TRBD1
CASSVGQTNGYTF
TGTGCCAGCAGCGTGGGACAGACGAATGGCTACACCTTC
>TRBV19|.|TRBJ2-5|.
CASIPSGRASGETQYF
TGTGCCAGTATTCCTTCCGGGCGGGCCTCAGGAGAGACCCAGTACTTC
>TRBV19|.|TRBJ1-2|.
CASSILGGDYGYTF
TGTGCCAGTAGTATCCTGGGGGGTGACTATGGCTACACCTTC
>TRBV10-3|.|TRBJ1-1|.
CAISKTGNTEAFF
TGTGCCATCAGTAAAACAGGGAATACTGAAGCTTTCTTT
>TRBV3-1/TRBV3-2|.|TRBJ2-7|.
CASSQGAGLRSYEQYF
TGTGCCAGCAGCCAAGGGGCGGGACTGAGATCCTACGAGCAGTACTTC
>TRBV28|once|TRBJ2-7|.
CASSPPDREGHEQYF
TGTGCCAGCAGTCCCCCGGACAGGGAGGGCCACGAGCAGTACTTC
>TRBV27|.|TRBJ1-1|.
CASRALGIDVMNTEAFF
TGTGCCAGCAGGGCCCTCGGGATAGATGTAATGAACACTGAAGCTTTCTTT
>TRBV20-1|.|TRBJ1-4|.
CSARDRQARNF
TGCAGTGCTAGAGATCGGCAGGCACGCAATTTT
>TRBV27|.|TRBJ2-7|.
CASSLSPGVRGAYEQYF
TGTGCCAGCAGTTTATCGCCTGGGGTCAGGGGGGCCTACGAGCAGTACTTC
>TRBV27|.|TRBJ2-3|.
CASSLFRNTDTQYF
TGTGCCAGCAGTTTATTCAGGAACACAGATACGCAGTATTTT
>TRBV29-1|few|TRBJ2-3|.
CSVGRLSSTDTQYF
TGCAGCGTCGGCAGGCTTTCTAGCACAGATACGCAGTATTTT
>TRBV7-8|once|TRBJ2-7|TRBD2
CASSFGGRVYEQYF
TGTGCCAGCAGCTTCGGGGGGAGAGTCTACGAGCAGTACTTC
>TRBV5-6|.|TRBJ1-4|.
CASSLAGGWTNEKLFF
TGTGCCAGCAGCTTGGCGGGGGGTTGGACTAATGAAAAACTGTTTTTT
>TRBV10-3|.|TRBJ2-7|.
CAIRGTRDTAREQYF
TGTGCCATCAGAGGAACTCGGGACACTGCGCGGGAGCAGTACTTC
>TRBV7-2|.|TRBJ1-2|.
CASSLVSGLGDYGYTF
TGTGCCAGCAGCCTCGTTTCAGGATTGGGTGATTATGGCTACACCTTC
>TRBV18|few|TRBJ1-1|.
CASSPRGGTEAFF
TGTGCCAGCTCACCAAGAGGGGGCACTGAAGCTTTCTTT
>TRBV9|.|TRBJ2-4|.
CASSVGVAKNIQYF
TGTGCCAGCAGCGTAGGAGTAGCCAAAAACATTCAGTACTTC
>TRBV6-5|once|TRBJ1-5|.
CASRSQVNQPQHF
TGTGCCAGCAGGTCCCAGGTCAATCAGCCCCAGCATTTT
>TRBV18|.|TRBJ2-1|.
CASSPPAYNEQFF
TGTGCCAGCTCACCCCCTGCCTACAATGAGCAGTTCTTC
>TRBV5-1|.|TRBJ2-1|TRBD2
CASSLNGGSYNEQFF
TGCGCCAGCAGCTTGAACGGGGGGTCCTACAATGAGCAGTTCTTC
>TRBV6-6|.|TRBJ1-6|TRBD1
CASSPRSGTGGYNSPLHF
TGTGCCAGCAGTCCTAGGTCCGGGACAGGGGGTTATAATTCACCCCTCCACTTT
>TRBV12-3/TRBV12-4|.|TRBJ1-5|TRBD1
CASTGQGSQPQHF
TGTGCCAGCACCGGACAGGGTAGTCAGCCCCAGCATTTT
>TRBV7-9|.|TRBJ1-3|.
CASGIGENTIYF
TGTGCCAGCGGAATAGGGGAAAACACCATATATTTT
>TRBV7-2|.|TRBJ2-7|.
CASRSGLLAEQYF
TGTGCCAGCAGATCAGGCCTTCTTGCCGAGCAGTACTTC
>TRBV7-2|.|TRBJ1-1|.
CASTPGGGTEAFF
TGTGCCAGCACTCCGGGGGGGGGAACTGAAGCTTTCTTT
>TRBV6-6|.|TRBJ2-1|.
CASSFDSGVDNEQFF
TGTGCCAGCAGTTTCGACTCCGGGGTTGACAATGAGCAGTTCTTC
>TRBV27|.|TRBJ1-6|.
CASSSDTYNSPLHF
TGTGCCAGCAGTTCTGACACCTATAATTCACCCCTCCACTTT
>TRBV29-1|.|TRBJ2-7|.
CSVEKGANRDEQYF
TGCAGCGTTGAAAAGGGAGCAAACCGGGACGAGCAGTACTTC
>TRBV4-2|.|TRBJ2-3|.
CASSQVLAAGTDTQYF
TGTGCCAGCAGCCAAGTACTAGCCGCAGGCACAGATACGCAGTATTTT
>TRBV18|.|TRBJ2-7|TRBD2
CASSPGLAAYEQYF
TGTGCCAGCTCTCCTGGACTAGCGGCATACGAGCAGTACTTC
>TRBV27|.|TRBJ1-1|.
CASTPSRVRNWAEAFF
TGTGCCAGCACCCCCAGCAGGGTAAGGAATTGGGCTGAAGCTTTCTTT
>TRBV6-5|.|TRBJ1-2|TRBD1
CASRETGTLYGYTF
TGTGCCAGCAGGGAGACAGGGACCCTCTATGGCTACACCTTC
>TRBV4-1|.|TRBJ1-5|.
CASSPSASLYSNQPQHF
TGCGCCAGCAGCCCAAGTGCGTCTCTGTATAGCAATCAGCCCCAGCATTTT
>TRBV10-3|.|TRBJ1-2|TRBD1
CAISGTGFYGYTF
TGTGCCATCAGCGGGACAGGCTTCTATGGCTACACCTTC
>TRBV9|.|TRBJ1-2|TRBD1
CASSAGTGYGYTF
TGTGCCAGCAGCGCAGGGACAGGCTATGGCTACACCTTC
>TRBV15|.|TRBJ2-1|TRBD1
CATSPGTGLDEQFF
TGTGCCACCAGCCCCGGGACAGGGTTGGATGAGCAGTTCTTC
>TRBV5-1|.|TRBJ2-7|.
CASSPTTGYEQYF
TGCGCCAGCAGCCCTACGACAGGTTACGAGCAGTACTTC
>TRBV4-2|few|TRBJ2-1|.
CASSQDAASRNEQFF
TGTGCCAGCAGCCAAGATGCCGCTAGCCGAAATGAGCAGTTCTTC
>TRBV5-5|.|TRBJ2-1|TRBD2
CASSLEAGGPNEQFF
TGTGCCAGCAGCTTGGAAGCGGGAGGCCCCAATGAGCAGTTCTTC
>TRBV18|.|TRBJ2-1|TRBD2
CASSPPSGISYNEQFF
TGTGCCAGCTCACCACCGAGCGGGATCTCCTACAATGAGCAGTTCTTC
>TRBV27|.|TRBJ2-5|.
CAGSIRGGRGKETQYF
TGTGCCGGCAGTATTAGAGGGGGGAGGGGGAAAGAGACCCAGTACTTC
>TRBV5-1|.|TRBJ2-5|.
CASSSSRETQYF
TGCGCCAGCAGCTCGTCTCGGGAGACCCAGTACTTC
>TRBV12-3/TRBV12-4|.|TRBJ2-1|.
CASSERGGKFF
TGTGCCAGCAGCGAAAGGGGGGGAAAGTTCTTC
>TRBV4-3|.|TRBJ2-1|TRBD2
CASSQTSGGYNEQFF
TGCGCCAGCAGCCAAACTAGCGGGGGATACAATGAGCAGTTCTTC
>TRBV12-3/TRBV12-4|.|TRBJ2-7|TRBD1
CASSFPGGYEQYF
TGTGCCAGCAGTTTCCCAGGGGGCTACGAGCAGTACTTC
>TRBV30|.|TRBJ1-2|TRBD1
CAWSRYRGDYGYTF
TGTGCCTGGAGTAGGTACAGGGGTGACTATGGCTACACCTTC
>TRBV1|once|TRBJ2-1|.
CTSSRTSGTYNEQFF
TGCACCAGCAGCCGAACTAGCGGGACCTACAATGAGCAGTTCTTC
>TRBV30|.|TRBJ1-2|TRBD1
CAWIDRDYGYTF
TGTGCCTGGATCGACAGGGACTATGGCTACACCTTC
>TRBV28|few|TRBJ2-3|.
CASSWDTLTDTQYF
TGTGCCAGCAGTTGGGACACTCTCACAGATACGCAGTATTTT
>TRBV7-2|.|TRBJ1-4|.
CASSSTRGTLEKLFF
TGTGCCAGCAGCTCGACCAGAGGAACCCTCGAAAAACTGTTTTTT
>TRBV12-2|.|TRBJ2-1|.
CASRLTMDRGLYNEQFF
TGTGCAAGTCGCTTAACGATGGACAGGGGGCTGTACAATGAGCAGTTCTTC
>TRBV3-1/TRBV3-2|once|TRBJ1-2|TRBD1
CASSQGLLDRVHPYGYTF
TGTGCCAGCAGCCAAGGACTACTTGACAGGGTGCACCCATATGGCTACACCTTC
>TRBV5-1|.|TRBJ2-7|TRBD1
CASSLEPGQGMGRYF
TGCGCCAGCAGCTTGGAGCCGGGACAGGGGATGGGACGGTACTTC
>TRBV6-5|.|TRBJ1-2|TRBD1
CASSYSQGQGGYTF
TGTGCCAGCAGTTACTCACAGGGACAGGGCGGCTACACCTTC
>TRBV12-3/TRBV12-4|.|TRBJ2-3|TRBD1
CASSLTGGTPQYF
TGTGCCAGCAGTCTAACAGGGGGCACCCCGCAGTATTTT